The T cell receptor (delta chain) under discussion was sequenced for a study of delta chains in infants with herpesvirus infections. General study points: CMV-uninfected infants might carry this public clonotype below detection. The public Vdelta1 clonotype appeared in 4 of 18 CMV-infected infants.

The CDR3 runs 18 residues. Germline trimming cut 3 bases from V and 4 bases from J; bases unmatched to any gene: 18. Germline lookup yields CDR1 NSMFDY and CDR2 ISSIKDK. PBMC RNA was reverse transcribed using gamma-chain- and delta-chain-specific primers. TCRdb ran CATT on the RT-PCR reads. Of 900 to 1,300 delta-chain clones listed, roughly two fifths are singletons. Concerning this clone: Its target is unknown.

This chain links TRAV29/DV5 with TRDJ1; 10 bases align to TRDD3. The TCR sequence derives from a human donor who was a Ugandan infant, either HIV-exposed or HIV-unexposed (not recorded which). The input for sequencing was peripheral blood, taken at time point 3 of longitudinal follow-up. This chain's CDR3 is CAAIRPTTGGLKGDKLIF. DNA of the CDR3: TGTGCAGCAATCCGGCCCACTACTGGGGGATTAAAGGGCGATAAACTCATCTTT.